These 17 T cell receptor beta chains originate from one sample sequenced in a study of identical twins. One entry per CDR3 protein, called by TCRdb with MiXCR from the 5' RACE reads. This table holds some 630,000 distinct CDR3 sequences, 7.1% found once. These data were also filed under a second study, of yellow fever vaccine responses in identical twins.

The material sequenced was PBMCs. The receptors were sampled from a woman aged 18-29 years in good health.

This chain links TRBV9 with TRBJ1-6; D gene unclear. The CDR3 is 13 amino acids. Germline V gene data show CDR1 as SGDLS and CDR2 as YYNGEE. V was shortened by 0 bases and J by 7 bases, with 5 bases between the two germline ends. The CDR3 DNA reads as TGTGCCAGCAGCGTAGCCAGGAATTCACCCCTCCACTTT. This codes for CASSVARNSPLHF.

This clonotype turned up a few times. The CDR3 protein is CASSRPGDGSPLHF. As DNA, the CDR3 is TGTGCCAGCAGCCGTCCGGGGGATGGTTCACCCCTCCACTTT. J is TRBJ1-6 and V is TRBV6-1; possibly TRBD1 for D (5 bases). Germline lookup yields CDR1 MNHNS and CDR2 SASEGT. The CDR3 covers 14 residues. Trimming removed 6 bases at V and 9 bases at J, with 15 bases between.

V and J are TRBV12-3 or TRBV12-4 and TRBJ2-1, with TRBD2 matching 7 bases. The junction had 9 bases not matched to a gene; V was cut back by 8 bases and J by 5 bases. The CDR3 is 14 amino acids. The CDR3 here is CASAGLRTNNEQFF. The CDR3 nucleotides read TGTGCCAGCGCGGGACTAAGGACGAACAATGAGCAGTTCTTC.

This clonotype appeared a single time. The chain has TRBV2 and TRBJ2-3, with TRBD2 matching over 12 bases. This CDR3 region has 15 residues. Trimming removed 10 bases from V and 0 bases from J; junction bases left unmatched: 5. The germline gives CDR1 SNHLY, CDR2 FYNNEI. CDR3 DNA: TGTGCCACCCTAGCGGGAGGGCGCAGCACAGATACGCAGTATTTT. Residues: CATLAGGRSTDTQYF.

This clonotype was seen ten or more times. The gene calls are TRBV4-1 and TRBJ1-5; D is unresolved. This CDR3 contains 15 residues. Germline V gene data show CDR1 as MGHRA and CDR2 as YSYEKL. V gave up 0 bases and J gave up 2 bases, with 8 bases separating them. In DNA, the CDR3 is TGCGCCAGCAGCCAAGATCCAAAGGGCAATCAGCCCCAGCATTTT. As protein: CASSQDPKGNQPQHF.

This clonotype showed up just a few times. The J gene is TRBJ2-1, the V gene TRBV12-3 or TRBV12-4; 10 bases agree with TRBD2. This CDR3 is 15 amino acids long. Trimming cost V 5 bases and J 9 bases; bases outside gene matches: 10. CDR3 loop: CASSSGGAKWSEQFF. The CDR3 nucleotides are TGTGCCAGCAGTAGCGGGGGGGCTAAATGGTCTGAGCAGTTCTTC.

This clonotype was detected ten times or more. This chain links TRBV29-1 with TRBJ2-5, with TRBD1 matching 9 bases. The CDR3 consists of 14 residues. Germline V gene sequence: CDR1 SQVTM, CDR2 ANQGSEA. With V trimmed by 4 bases and J by 5 bases, 8 bases remained unmatched. Here the CDR3 DNA reads TGCAGCGTTGGACGGGACAGGGCGGTGGAGACCCAGTACTTC. The encoded protein is CSVGRDRAVETQYF.

This clonotype was detected ten times or more. The V gene is TRBV14, the J gene TRBJ2-7; D might be TRBD1 (5 bases). V was cut by 9 bases and J by 3 bases, with 9 bases left in between. CDR1 and CDR2 (germline): SGHDN, FVKESK. CDR3 length equals 11 residues. CDR3 sequence: CARWGLYEQYV. As DNA, the CDR3 is TGTGCCAGATGGGGCCTCTACGAGCAGTACGTC.

The sample holds many counts of this clonotype. The chain recombines TRBV9 with TRBJ2-1; D unclear. The CDR3 length is 15 residues. Trimming removed 0 bases at V and 0 bases at J, with 7 bases between. Germline values: CDR1 SGDLS, CDR2 YYNGEE. DNA of the CDR3: TGTGCCAGCAGCGTAGCAGATAGCTCCTACAATGAGCAGTTCTTC. Protein sequence: CASSVADSSYNEQFF.

The sample holds a few counts of this clonotype. The chain links TRBV19 to TRBJ2-5; D might be TRBD1 (6 bases). CDR1 LNHDA and CDR2 SQIVND come from the germline V gene (reference sequence). This CDR3 comprises 14 residues. V was clipped by 3 bases and J by 4 bases, with 12 bases between them. The CDR3 DNA sequence: TGTGCCAGTAGTATCACCTCACAGGGAGAGACCCAGTACTTC. This encodes CASSITSQGETQYF.

This clonotype was picked up many times. The rearrangement joins TRBV7-8 to TRBJ2-2; D gene unclear. With 5 bases removed from V and 0 bases from J, the gap between germline ends came to 13 bases. The CDR3 spans 16 residues. In germline, CDR1 is SGHVS, CDR2 FQNEAQ. The CDR3, as DNA: TGTGCCAGCAGCCAGGTCCGGACCACGAACACCGGGGAGCTGTTTTTT. This gives the protein CASSQVRTTNTGELFF.

This clonotype was seen a handful of times. The chain employs TRBV20-1 and TRBJ1-1; D is perhaps TRBD1 (5 bases). CDR1 DFQATT and CDR2 SNEGSKA come from the germline V gene (reference sequence). The V end was cut by 4 bases, the J end by 1 base, with 13 bases between. The CDR3 consists of 14 residues. The CDR3 here is CSAIRDLTNTEAFF. The CDR3 coding sequence is TGCAGTGCTATAAGGGACTTGACGAACACTGAAGCTTTCTTT.

The chain recombines TRBV7-9 with TRBJ2-5, with 10 bases fitting TRBD2. V shed 2 bases and J 4 bases; nucleotides not matched to a gene: 4. The CDR3 contains 15 residues. Germline CDR1 and CDR2: SEHNR and FQNEAQ (reference sequence). CDR3 nucleotide sequence: TGTGCCAGCAGCTTAAGCGGGGGGGCCGTAGAGACCCAGTACTTC. Translating gives CASSLSGGAVETQYF. The whole variable domain, remainder taken from reference TRBV7-9 and TRBJ2-5, is DTGVSQNPRHKITKRGQNVTFRCDPISEHNRLYWYRQTLGQGPEFLTYFQNEAQLEKSRLLSDRFSAERPKGSFSTLEIQRTEQGDSAMYLCASSLSGGAVETQYFGPGTRLLVL.

The chain employs TRBV27 and TRBJ2-1, with 9 bases lining up with TRBD2. Germline CDR1 MNHEY, CDR2 SMNVEV (reference sequence). Trimming cost V 5 bases and J 7 bases; bases outside gene matches: 9. This CDR3 is 15 amino acids long. The CDR3 is CASSLLAGPSNEQFF. CDR3 DNA: TGTGCCAGCAGTCTCCTAGCGGGGCCATCGAATGAGCAGTTCTTC.

The table lists this clonotype with many counts. The gene calls are TRBV29-1 and TRBJ2-1, with a weak D call TRBD2 (5 bases). Trimming removed 4 bases from V and 4 bases from J, with 20 bases in between. This CDR3 has 16 residues. Per the germline V gene, CDR1 is SQVTM and CDR2 is ANQGSEA. CDR3 sequence: CSVVGEWVARYNEQFF. The CDR3 DNA is TGCAGCGTTGTGGGTGAGTGGGTAGCGCGTTACAATGAGCAGTTCTTC.

This clonotype was counted a few times. The chain recombines TRBV5-4 with TRBJ2-7; 13 bases match TRBD2. This CDR3 contains 16 residues. After removal of 3 bases from V and 1 base from J, the junction contained 4 bases not matched to a gene. Germline CDR1 and CDR2: SGHNT and YYREEE (reference sequence). CDR3 nucleotide sequence: TGTGCCAGCAGCTCCGGGACTAGCGGGATTTCCTACGAGCAGTACTTC. Amino acid sequence: CASSSGTSGISYEQYF. The full variable domain, with the rest looked up from reference TRBV5-4 and TRBJ2-7, is ETGVTQSPTHLIKTRGQQVTLRCSSQSGHNTVSWYQQALGQGPQFIFQYYREEENGRGNFPPRFSGLQFPNYSSELNVNALELDDSALYLCASSSGTSGISYEQYFGPGTRLTVT.

There are a few counts of this clonotype. This sequence joins TRBV20-1 and TRBJ2-1, with 11 bases lining up with TRBD2. The germline CDR1 and CDR2 sequences are DFQATT and SNEGSKA (reference sequence). The CDR3 totals 15 residues. With 0 bases clipped from V and 6 bases from J, the junction kept 4 bases outside the gene matches. For the CDR3, the DNA is TGCAGTGCTAGAGATCTTCTAGCGGGGGGCAATGAGCAGTTCTTC. Its translation: CSARDLLAGGNEQFF.